This T cell receptor (beta chain) was sequenced during a study of blood T cell repertoires in COVID-19. On the study more broadly: The origin of the acute and convalescent COVID-19 samples was the United States, Italy and Spain.

Trimming cost V 3 bases and J 5 bases, with 10 bases left between them. Germline V gives CDR1 SEHNR, CDR2 FQNEAQ (reference sequence). The CDR3 totals 13 residues. Per the study methods: Nucleated cell counts were estimated from reference gene primer amplification. Sequenced by immunoSEQ multiplex PCR; TCRdb stores in-frame clones only, minus some. V and J calls plus clone size are reproduced from that table; the DNA served to infer D and trimming. The data show 270,000 or so clones, with less than 95% seen just once and 2.5% to 3% held by the top ten. Material for sequencing was PBMCs or T cells enriched from blood (not recorded which). J is TRBJ1-1 and V is TRBV7-9; D remains unclear. The clonotype was recovered from a middle-aged man who had been exposed to COVID-19. The CDR3 DNA is TGTGCCAGCAGCTTTCGCCCGGTTACTGAAGCTTTCTTT. Encoded protein: CASSFRPVTEAFF.